This TCR beta chain was documented in a study of beta chain features in type 1 diabetes. The germline gives CDR1 SEHNR, CDR2 FQNEAQ (reference sequence). Between the trimmed V and J ends, which lost 6 bases and 4 bases, there was a span of 14 bases. The CDR3 runs 14 residues. Cells sorted by CD45RO/CCR7/CD25/CD127/CD95/CD27 comprised CD4+ naive, central memory, regulatory and stem cell-like memory cells. Purity of each sorted population was above 95%. Sequencing targeted expressed TCRB transcripts, as all isolated RNA had been reverse transcribed. An average of approximately 4 million reads was obtained for naive, central memory and regulatory T cell samples. TCRdb's copy holds only in-frame clones and misses some; the assay was immunoSEQ multiplex PCR. Among around 330,000 clones listed, 11% were seen once.

The TCR originated in a woman in her 30s in good health. Sample: naive CD4+ T cells from blood. The chain carries TRBV7-9 and TRBJ2-3; D is uncertain. In DNA form, the CDR3 reads TGTGCCAGCAGTTGGCGCGGAACCTCAGATACGCAGTATTTT. Translation: CASSWRGTSDTQYF.